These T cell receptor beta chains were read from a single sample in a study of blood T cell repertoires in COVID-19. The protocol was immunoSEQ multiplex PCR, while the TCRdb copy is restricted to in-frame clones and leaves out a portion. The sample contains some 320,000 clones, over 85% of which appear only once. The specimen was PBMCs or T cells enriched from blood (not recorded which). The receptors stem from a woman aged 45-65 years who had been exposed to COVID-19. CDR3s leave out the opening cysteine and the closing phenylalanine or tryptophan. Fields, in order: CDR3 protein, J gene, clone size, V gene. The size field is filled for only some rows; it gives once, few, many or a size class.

ASRDAGVLTRKLF,TRBJ1-4,.,TRBV14
ASSEDRGLGWPQH,TRBJ1-5,.,TRBV2
ASSPGRGNNEQF,TRBJ2-1,.,TRBV11-3
ASSQREQGRYGYT,TRBJ1-2,few,TRBV3-1/TRBV3-2
ASSEARGSQETQY,TRBJ2-5,.,TRBV6-1
ASSFSAGSSYEQY,TRBJ2-7,.,TRBV5-1
ASSPTAFSGNTIY,TRBJ1-3,.,TRBV6-5
ASSAGLAGGNEQF,TRBJ2-1,.,TRBV9
SVDWGVENIQY,TRBJ2-4,few,TRBV29-1
SARDGTAQH,TRBJ1-5,.,TRBV20-1
ASSPQTGGAPSTEAF,TRBJ1-1,.,TRBV5-1
ASSLNRVEKLF,TRBJ1-4,.,TRBV7-2
ASTLGDETQY,TRBJ2-5,.,TRBV12-3/TRBV12-4
ASSELGRGEKLF,TRBJ1-4,.,TRBV2
ASSQGGRGGAGELF,TRBJ2-2,.,TRBV3-1/TRBV3-2
ASSPTGDGQPQH,TRBJ1-5,.,TRBV28
TSSQTWKDSIRLNSTDTQY,TRBJ2-3,.,TRBV1
ASTPREGRWTEAF,TRBJ1-1,.,TRBV28
ASSFTSSTDTQY,TRBJ2-3,.,TRBV7-8
ASSQGQGAGGYT,TRBJ1-2,.,TRBV4-1
ASSEHQGLANEKLF,TRBJ1-4,.,TRBV2
ASSLTGGGQPQH,TRBJ1-5,.,TRBV28
ASSYIGTGTHGSSYNSPLH,TRBJ1-6,.,TRBV5-1
ASRVRDSTNYGYT,TRBJ1-2,.,TRBV19
ASSHGTATGELF,TRBJ2-2,.,TRBV3-1/TRBV3-2
ASSSQGDQPQH,TRBJ1-5,.,TRBV27
ASSSPTAGPMFYEQY,TRBJ2-7,many,TRBV7-9
ASSTTANTEAF,TRBJ1-1,.,TRBV19
ASSLLGPQAGELF,TRBJ2-2,once,TRBV11-2
ASSRGTGPDTQY,TRBJ2-3,.,TRBV4-1
ASRSSGTVSYEQY,TRBJ2-7,.,TRBV5-1
SVFPRGSANTEAF,TRBJ1-1,.,TRBV29-1
ASSQGAGGLSPLH,TRBJ1-6,.,TRBV4-1
ATLNSQGAGETQY,TRBJ2-5,.,TRBV19
ASSKTDNYGCT,TRBJ1-2,.,TRBV7-2
ASSDGTARETQY,TRBJ2-5,.,TRBV6-1
ASSLVQGDNQPQH,TRBJ1-5,.,TRBV11-2
ASSQVQGSYEQY,TRBJ2-7,.,TRBV14
ASSSLLAGGLNEQF,TRBJ2-1,once,TRBV7-9
ASSLGTGPTNYGYT,TRBJ1-2,.,TRBV7-9
ASSPSGGALDTQY,TRBJ2-3,.,TRBV7-2
ASSDIGGDGTDTQY,TRBJ2-3,.,TRBV6-4
ASSLSRDGRHTQY,TRBJ2-3,once,TRBV7-9
ASSFRAGTTDTQY,TRBJ2-3,.,TRBV7-2
ASSFGLAGGHDEQF,TRBJ2-1,.,TRBV7-2
ATKGLINYGYT,TRBJ1-2,.,TRBV6-5
ASAGGARFVGYT,TRBJ1-2,.,TRBV28
ASSTQTGTEAF,TRBJ1-1,.,TRBV19
ASSAMAGTVQETQY,TRBJ2-5,.,TRBV9
ASSATSGGNYEQY,TRBJ2-7,.,TRBV9
ASSHSPGAPDTQY,TRBJ2-3,once,TRBV4-1